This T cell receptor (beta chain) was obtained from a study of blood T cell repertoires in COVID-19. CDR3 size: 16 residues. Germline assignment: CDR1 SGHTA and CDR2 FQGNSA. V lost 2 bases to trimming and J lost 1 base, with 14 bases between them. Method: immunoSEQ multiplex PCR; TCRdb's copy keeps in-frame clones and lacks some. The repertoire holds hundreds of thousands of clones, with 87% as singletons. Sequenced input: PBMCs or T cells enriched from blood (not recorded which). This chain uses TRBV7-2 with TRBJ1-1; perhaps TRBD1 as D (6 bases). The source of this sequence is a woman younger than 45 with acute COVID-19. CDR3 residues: CASSLWGGRSNTEAFF. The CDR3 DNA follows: TGTGCCAGCAGCTTATGGGGGGGGCGGTCGAACACTGAAGCTTTCTTT.